Presented here are 17 T cell receptor beta chains from one specimen sequenced in a study of somatic mutations in cytotoxic T cells in rheumatoid arthritis. Here immunoSEQ multiplex PCR was the method, and the copy in TCRdb shows in-frame clones only, minus some. This repertoire shows 15,000 to 20,000 clones, 65% to 85% found once; its top ten account for roughly a tenth. The sequencing sample was made of CD8+ T cells sorted from blood. The source is an adult with rheumatoid arthritis.

The chain has TRBV12-5 and TRBJ2-5, with 11 bases that match TRBD2. The V and J ends lost 6 bases and 4 bases, in that order; junction bases with no gene match: 10. Per germline, CDR1 LGHNT and CDR2 FRNRAP. The CDR3 has 16 residues. Here the CDR3 reads CASGGRVAGGIETQYF. The CDR3 DNA reads TGTGCTAGTGGAGGTAGGGTAGCGGGGGGGATAGAGACCCAGTACTTC.

The chain joins TRBV9 to TRBJ2-5; 11 bases align to TRBD2. Germline V gives CDR1 SGDLS, CDR2 YYNGEE. The CDR3 has 17 amino acids. Trimming took 0 bases from V and 2 from J; bases not matched to a gene: 6. The CDR3 DNA follows: TGTGCCAGCAGCGTAGCCGCACTAGCGGGAGTTCAAGAGACCCAGTACTTC. Translation gives CASSVAALAGVQETQYF. The whole variable domain, remainder taken from reference TRBV9 and TRBJ2-5, is DSGVTQTPKHLITATGQRVTLRCSPRSGDLSVYWYQQSLDQGLQFLIQYYNGEERAKGNILERFSAQQFPDLHSELNLSSLELGDSALYFCASSVAALAGVQETQYFGPGTRLLVL.

Comment on this clone: Distinct nucleotide sequences in the sample also encode this CDR3. V gene TRBV11-2 combines with J gene TRBJ2-3, with 11 bases aligning to TRBD2. The CDR3 extends over 18 amino acids. Germline CDR1 is SGHAT and CDR2 is FQNNGV. The trim removed 6 bases at V and 2 bases at J, leaving 13 bases unmatched. This CDR3 is CASRYSGGDALYTDTQYF. In DNA form, the CDR3 reads TGTGCCAGCAGATATAGCGGGGGGGATGCCCTTTACACAGATACGCAGTATTTT.

The chain is built from TRBV9 and TRBJ2-7; D gene uncertain. The CDR3 runs to 13 residues. Germline V gives CDR1 SGDLS, CDR2 YYNGEE. With 0 bases removed from V and 6 bases from J, the gap between germline ends came to 10 bases. In nucleotides, the CDR3 is TGTGCCAGCAGCGTAGGCGGAACCGGCGAGCAGTACTTC. Residues: CASSVGGTGEQYF.

The chain combines TRBV5-4 with TRBJ2-1; 7 positions match TRBD1. Germline-derived CDR1 and CDR2 are SGHNT and YYREEE (reference sequence). This CDR3 comprises 13 residues. Trimming took 5 bases from V and 5 from J; bases not matched to a gene: 4. CDR3 in amino acids: CASRWDSHNEQFF. The CDR3 DNA follows: TGTGCCAGCAGATGGGACAGCCACAATGAGCAGTTCTTC.

The rearrangement joins TRBV6-6 to TRBJ2-3; the D is unclear. The CDR3 covers 14 residues. The V end was cut by 0 bases, the J end by 4 bases, with 8 bases between. CDR1 MNHNY and CDR2 SVGAGI come from the germline V gene (reference sequence). In DNA, the CDR3 is TGTGCCAGCAGTTACTCGTCGCAAGCAGATACGCAGTATTTT. Protein sequence: CASSYSSQADTQYF.

This sequence joins TRBV5-8 and TRBJ2-3; the match to TRBD1 covers 10 bases. The CDR3 length is 15 residues. CDR1 and CDR2 from the germline V gene are SGHTS and YDEGEE. With V trimmed by 2 bases and J by 3 bases, 3 bases remained unmatched. For the CDR3, the DNA is TGTGCCAGCAGCTTCCGGGACAGGGGAACAGATACGCAGTATTTT. The encoded protein is CASSFRDRGTDTQYF.

The chain carries TRBV7-2 and TRBJ2-3; 7 positions match TRBD2. The CDR3 is 15 amino acids. The V segment lost 7 bases and the J segment 6 bases; nucleotides outside the gene matches: 13. CDR1 is SGHTA, CDR2 FQGNSA, per germline. CDR3 DNA sequence: TGTGCCAGCAAAAGAGGAAGCGGGGCAGCCGATACGCAGTATTTT. This encodes CASKRGSGAADTQYF.

The rearrangement joins TRBV11-2 to TRBJ1-4; D is undetermined. Germline CDR1 reads SGHAT; CDR2 reads FQNNGV. Trimming removed 1 base at V and 3 bases at J, with 0 bases between. The CDR3 spans 12 residues. The CDR3 spells CASSLANEKLFF. Written as DNA, the CDR3 is TGTGCCAGCAGCTTAGCTAATGAAAAACTGTTTTTT.

As concerns this clone: Other DNA sequences from this sample encode an identical CDR3 as well. For the CDR3, the DNA is TGTGCCAGCAGTTTATGGGGCACCGGGGAGCTGTTTTTT. This sequence encodes CASSLWGTGELFF. V is TRBV27 and J is TRBJ2-2, with unresolved D. Germline CDR1 MNHEY, CDR2 SMNVEV (reference sequence). This CDR3 has 13 amino acids. Trimming shortened V by 1 base and J by 4 bases, and 4 bases separated the two germline ends.

V and J are TRBV5-6 and TRBJ2-7; the match to TRBD1 covers 7 bases. The CDR3 runs 16 residues. CDR1 and CDR2 (germline): SGHDT, YYEEEE. V was clipped by 2 bases and J by 6 bases; unmatched bases: 14. The CDR3 sequence: CASSLTPDRVKLEQYF. CDR3 in DNA: TGTGCCAGCAGCTTAACCCCCGACAGGGTCAAGCTCGAGCAGTACTTC.

The chain employs TRBV18 and TRBJ1-2, with TRBD1 as a possible D gene (5 bases). V was cut by 1 base and J by 4 bases, with 13 bases left in between. The CDR3 totals 15 residues. Germline V gene lookup returns CDR1 KGHSH and CDR2 LQKENI. As DNA, the CDR3 is TGTGCCAGCTCACCACAGCGAGGGGTAACCTATGGCTACACCTTC. Translating gives CASSPQRGVTYGYTF.

The gene calls are TRBV4-1 and TRBJ2-7; TRBD2 aligns across 8 bases. CDR3 length: 18 amino acids. V dropped 0 bases and J dropped 3; count of bases not matched to a gene: 13. Germline CDR1 MGHRA, CDR2 YSYEKL. The CDR3, as DNA: TGCGCCAGCAGCCAAGAGGAAGGAGGCCCGGGACTAGTCTACGAGCAGTACTTC. Translation gives CASSQEEGGPGLVYEQYF.

This chain's CDR3 is CASGLVGGGTGANVLTF. The CDR3 DNA sequence: TGTGCTAGTGGTTTGGTAGGTGGGGGAACTGGGGCCAACGTCCTGACTTTC. The gene calls are TRBV12-5 and TRBJ2-6; D tentatively reads TRBD1 or TRBD2 (5 bases each). V lost 0 bases and J lost 2, with 11 bases in between. The CDR3 spans 17 residues. Germline values: CDR1 LGHNT, CDR2 FRNRAP.

V is TRBV7-9 and J is TRBJ2-3; 7 positions match TRBD2. V lost 0 bases and J lost 2; bases outside the gene matches: 2. Germline CDR1 is SEHNR and CDR2 is FQNEAQ (reference sequence). There are 15 residues in the CDR3. The CDR3 reads CASSLALAPTDTQYF. CDR3 bases: TGTGCCAGCAGCTTAGCACTAGCGCCCACAGATACGCAGTATTTT. Looking up the rest from reference TRBV7-9 and TRBJ2-3 gives the full variable domain: DTGVSQNPRHKITKRGQNVTFRCDPISEHNRLYWYRQTLGQGPEFLTYFQNEAQLEKSRLLSDRFSAERPKGSFSTLEIQRTEQGDSAMYLCASSLALAPTDTQYFGPGTRLTVL.

This clone was observed a handful of times. The chain employs TRBV6-4 and TRBJ2-7; D unresolved. The CDR3 contains 14 residues. The V end lost 3 bases, the J end lost 0 bases, and 9 bases lay between the germline ends. The germline V gene has CDR1 MRHNA and CDR2 SNTAGT. This CDR3 is CASSEMESSYEQYF. For the CDR3, the DNA is TGTGCCAGCAGTGAGATGGAGAGCTCCTACGAGCAGTACTTC.

This clone was counted a single time. V usage is TRBV13 and J usage is TRBJ2-3, with TRBD2 matching over 9 bases. The germline CDR1 and CDR2 sequences are PRHDT and FYEKMQ (reference sequence). The CDR3 totals 17 residues. V gave up 5 bases and J gave up 3 bases; unmatched junction bases: 12. The CDR3 here is CASSPGAGTSSTDTQYF. The DNA for the CDR3 is TGTGCCAGCAGCCCCGGAGCTGGGACTAGCTCGACAGATACGCAGTATTTT.